This TCR beta chain was retrieved from a study of blood T cell repertoires in COVID-19. Study context: COVID-19 samples collected from the United States, Italy and Spain covered acute and convalescent phases. The cDNA or gDNA used as material had been derived from T cells, B-cell-depleted T cells, or PBMCs.

In the authors' methods: By means of reference gene primer amplification, nucleated cell counts were estimated. The table came from immunoSEQ multiplex PCR; TCRdb's copy has only in-frame clones and leaves some out. The V and J calls and the clone size are those of that table, but D and trimming were determined from the DNA. Of some 400,000 clones in the sample, around nine tenths were seen once. The CDR3 length is 13 residues. Germline assignment: CDR1 SGHKS and CDR2 YYEKEE (reference sequence). Between the trimmed V and J ends, which lost 2 bases and 5 bases, there was a span of 10 bases. This clone showed up just once.

The sequenced sample was peripheral blood. The receptor's source is a human donor in a cohort sampled during active COVID-19. J is TRBJ1-1 and V is TRBV5-5; D gene uncertain. The CDR3 sequence is CASSFGGTTEAFF. The CDR3 coding sequence is TGTGCCAGCAGCTTCGGCGGAACAACTGAAGCTTTCTTT.